Listed here is a single TCR beta chain. Its antigen is unidentified. This sample was taken from a study of cytomegalovirus exposure and HLA in healthy donors. Study summary: T cells numbering 150 million to 200 million yielded more than 100 million unique TCR beta sequences in an earlier analysis.

With 60 Vbeta and 13 Jbeta primers, the PCR was carried out. Clones were read by immunoSEQ multiplex PCR, and TCRdb kept only the in-frame ones, dropping some. The sample shows fewer than 150,000 clones, approximately 77% of them seen only once. Regarding the study as a whole: One variant, a missense change in DCLRE1C, was linked in a later analysis to TCR beta V- and J-gene trimming. Analysis performed later found around 15,000 TCR beta sequences associated with HLA alleles at 0.05 false discovery rate. Researchers catalogued 164 TCR beta chains as cytomegalovirus-associated.

Germline trimming cut 3 bases from V and 7 bases from J; bases unmatched to any gene: 8. This CDR3 region has 16 residues. In germline, CDR1 is SGDLS, CDR2 YYNGEE. This sequence originates from a man under 40 in good health and CMV-seronegative. Specimen: PBMCs. The genes are TRBV9 and TRBJ2-1; 12 bases are shared with TRBD2. The CDR3 nucleotides read TGTGCCAGCAGCGCTCGACTAGCGGGAGAATTTAATGAGCAGTTCTTC. It is translated as CASSARLAGEFNEQFF.